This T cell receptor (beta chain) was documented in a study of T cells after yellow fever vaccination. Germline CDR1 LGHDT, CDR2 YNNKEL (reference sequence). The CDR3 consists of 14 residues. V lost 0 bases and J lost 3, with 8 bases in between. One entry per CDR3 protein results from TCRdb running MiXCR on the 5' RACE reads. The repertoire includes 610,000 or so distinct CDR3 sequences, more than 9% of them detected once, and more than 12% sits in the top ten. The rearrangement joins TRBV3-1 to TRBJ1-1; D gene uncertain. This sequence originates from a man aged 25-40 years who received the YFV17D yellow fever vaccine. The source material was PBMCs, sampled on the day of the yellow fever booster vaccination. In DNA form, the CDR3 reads TGTGCCAGCAGCCAAGATCCGGGGTACACTGAAGCTTTCTTT. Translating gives CASSQDPGYTEAFF.